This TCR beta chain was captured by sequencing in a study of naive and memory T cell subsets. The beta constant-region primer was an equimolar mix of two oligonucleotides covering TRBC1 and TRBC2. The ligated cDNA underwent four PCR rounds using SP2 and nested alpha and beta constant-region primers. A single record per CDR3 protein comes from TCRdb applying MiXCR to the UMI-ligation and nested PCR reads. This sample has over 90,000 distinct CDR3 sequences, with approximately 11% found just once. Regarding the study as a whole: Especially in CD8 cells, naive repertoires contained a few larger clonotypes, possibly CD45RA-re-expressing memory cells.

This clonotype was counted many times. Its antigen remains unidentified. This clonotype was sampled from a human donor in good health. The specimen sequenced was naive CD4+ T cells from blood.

The CDR3 sequence: CASSQDLTNSGREQFF. The CDR3 DNA follows: TGTGCCAGCAGCCAAGATCTTACGAACTCCGGAAGGGAGCAGTTCTTC. The J gene is TRBJ2-1, the V gene TRBV4-2; D remains ambiguous. V lost 0 bases to trimming and J lost 10 bases, with 19 bases between them. CDR1 is LGHNA and CDR2 is YNFKEQ in the germline V gene. There are 16 residues in the CDR3.